The T cell receptor beta chain under discussion was sequenced for a study of blood T cell repertoires in COVID-19. Authors' methods: Counts of nucleated cells, estimated from reference gene primer amplification, were obtained. The data were produced by immunoSEQ multiplex PCR, yet TCRdb's version contains in-frame clones alone and is incomplete. The D gene and trimming were derived from the DNA, and the V and J assignments and clone size from that table. The profile shows 75,000 to 90,000 clones, about 82% of them singletons. This clone was detected a few times. Germline values: CDR1 SGDLS, CDR2 YYNGEE. The CDR3 has 14 amino acids. V lost 3 bases and J lost 7, with 14 bases in between.

The material sequenced was peripheral blood. The chain has TRBV9 and TRBJ2-1, with D unclear. The receptor was derived from a man aged 45 to 65 with active COVID-19. The CDR3 coding sequence is TGTGCCAGCAGCGGGTCACTGGCGGTTAATGAGCAGTTCTTC. It yields the protein CASSGSLAVNEQFF.